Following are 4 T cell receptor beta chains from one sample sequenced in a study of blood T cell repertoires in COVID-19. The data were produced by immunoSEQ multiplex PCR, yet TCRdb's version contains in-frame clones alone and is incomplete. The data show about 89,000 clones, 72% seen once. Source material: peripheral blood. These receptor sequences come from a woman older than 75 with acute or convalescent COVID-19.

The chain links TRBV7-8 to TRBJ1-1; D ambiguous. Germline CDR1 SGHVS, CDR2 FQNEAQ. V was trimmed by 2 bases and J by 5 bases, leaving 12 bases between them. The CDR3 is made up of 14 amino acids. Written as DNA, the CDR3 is TGTGCCAGCAGCTTACTCAGTGGTGTTACTGAAGCTTTCTTT. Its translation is CASSLLSGVTEAFF.

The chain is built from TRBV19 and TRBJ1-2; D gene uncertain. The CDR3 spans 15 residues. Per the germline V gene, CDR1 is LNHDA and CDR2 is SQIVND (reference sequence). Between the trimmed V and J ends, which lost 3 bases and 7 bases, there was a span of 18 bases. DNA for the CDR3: TGTGCCAGTAGTATTGCTTTTAGGGAGTCGGCTGGCTACACCTTC. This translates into CASSIAFRESAGYTF.

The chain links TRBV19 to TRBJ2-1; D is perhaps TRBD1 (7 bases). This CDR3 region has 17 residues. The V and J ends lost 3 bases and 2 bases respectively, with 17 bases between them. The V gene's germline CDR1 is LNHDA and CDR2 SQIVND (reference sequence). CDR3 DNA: TGTGCCAGTAGTATGGGTAGGGGAGGACAGGCCTACAATGAGCAGTTCTTC. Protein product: CASSMGRGGQAYNEQFF.

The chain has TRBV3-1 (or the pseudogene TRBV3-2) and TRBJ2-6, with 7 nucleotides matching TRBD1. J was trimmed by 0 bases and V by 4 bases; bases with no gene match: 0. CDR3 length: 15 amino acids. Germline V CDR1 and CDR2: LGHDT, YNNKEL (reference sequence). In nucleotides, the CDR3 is TGTGCCAGCAGCCGACAGGGCTCTGGGGCCAACGTCCTGACTTTC. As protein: CASSRQGSGANVLTF.